Sequencing of this TCR beta chain was carried out in a study of regulatory T cells in long-lasting Graves disease. Time point reported: newly diagnosed GD, antithyroid drugs for less than 3 months. Extracted PBMC RNA gave rise to the TCR library. This clonotype was counted many times. The CDR3 is made up of 14 amino acids. Trimming removed 10 bases from V and 1 base from J, with 14 bases in between. Both iRepertoire HTBI primers and Arm-PCR of CDR3 regions were used to build the TCR beta libraries. TCRdb reanalysed the multiplex PCR reads using MiXCR and keeps one entry per CDR3 protein. The sample contains 600,000 to 650,000 distinct CDR3 sequences, approximately 15% of which appear only once. The same sample was also studied in work on T cells in Graves' hyperthyroidism and ophthalmopathy.

Sequenced material: peripheral blood mononuclear cells (PBMCs), taken at new diagnosis, from a patient treated with antithyroid drugs. This clonotype was obtained from a young woman with Graves disease. The gene calls are TRBV12-3 or TRBV12-4 and TRBJ2-1; possible D gene TRBD1, 6 bases. The CDR3 DNA follows: TGTGCCACCGGACAGCGCCAATCCTACAATGAGCAGTTCTTC. Its translation is CATGQRQSYNEQFF.